These 20 T cell receptor beta chains originate from one sample sequenced in a study of tumor and adjacent non-tumor tissue in lung cancer. The library came from three nested PCR rounds adapted from ARM-PCR protocols. TCRdb itself ran the multiplex PCR reads through MiXCR, one entry per CDR3 protein. This sample has about 100,000 distinct CDR3 sequences, with over 55% found just once. RNA was extracted from bulk tissue without any cell sorting. This non-tumor lung sample came from over 3 cm beyond the tumor edge. The specimen sequenced was distant non-tumor lung tissue. The receptors come from a man aged 25-45 years with non-small cell lung cancer.

The sample holds a few counts of this clonotype. A much larger clone sits a single nucleotide away, making a read error possible. The V and J genes are TRBV20-1 and TRBJ1-6, with D uncertain. Looked up from germline, CDR1 is DFQATT and CDR2 is SNEGSKA (reference sequence). Trimming shortened V by 3 bases and J by 0 bases, and 15 bases separated the two germline ends. The CDR3 loop spans 17 amino acids. The CDR3 here is CSARDLQESSYNSPLHF. The CDR3, as DNA: TGCAGTGCTAGGGATCTCCAGGAGAGCTCCTATAATTCACCCCTCCACTTT.

For this clonotype: This clone may be a read error of a much larger clone one base away. V usage is TRBV12-3 or TRBV12-4 and J usage is TRBJ1-1; a weak D match, TRBD1 (6 bases). CDR3 length equals 14 residues. The CDR3 reads CASSLTGPNIEAFF. CDR3 DNA: TGTGCCAGCAGCCTAACAGGGCCCAACATTGAAGCTTTCTTT.

The chain couples TRBV14 to TRBJ1-6; TRBD1 aligns across 9 bases. CDR3 size: 20 residues. The germline V gene encodes CDR1 SGHDN and CDR2 FVKESK. J was trimmed by 1 base and V by 0 bases; bases with no gene match: 10. DNA of the CDR3: TGTGCCAGCAGCCAAGATCGGCCCCCGGGACAGGGTTCCTATAATTCACCCCTCCACTTT. Its protein product is CASSQDRPPGQGSYNSPLHF.

In its sample, this clonotype was seen a few times. This may come from a read error, since a much larger clone is one base off. The chain joins TRBV4-1 to TRBJ1-4; D is unresolved. V was cut by 1 base and J by 4 bases, with 10 bases left in between. This CDR3 is built from 15 residues. Germline CDR1 and CDR2: MGHRA and YSYEKL. The CDR3 is CASSQVQRINEKLFF. The DNA of the CDR3 is TGCGCCAGCAGCCAAGTTCAGAGAATTAATGAAAAACTGTTTTTT.

In its sample, this clonotype was seen many times. J is TRBJ2-1 and V is TRBV6-2 or TRBV6-3; TRBD2 matches 10 bases. The CDR3 is 15 residues long. V shed 4 bases and J 4 bases; nucleotides not matched to a gene: 4. Germline CDR1 reads MNHEY; CDR2 reads SVGEGT. The CDR3 DNA follows: TGTGCCAGCAGTTTAGCGGGGGGCCTTTACAATGAGCAGTTCTTC. It is translated as CASSLAGGLYNEQFF.

The rearrangement links TRBV29-1 to TRBJ2-1, with 7 bases lining up with TRBD2. This CDR3 has 14 amino acids. Germline loops: CDR1 SQVTM, CDR2 ANQGSEA. The J segment lost 10 bases and the V segment lost 7 bases, leaving 16 bases of the junction unmatched. CDR3 bases: TGCAGCGATGGAGTGACGGCTAGCGGTGGCGAGCAGTTCTTC. Protein sequence: CSDGVTASGGEQFF.

The rearrangement uses TRBV12-3 or TRBV12-4 and TRBJ2-6; D is unresolved. The CDR3 loop spans 11 amino acids. Trimming shortened V by 5 bases and J by 14 bases, and 10 bases separated the two germline ends. CDR3 region: CASSTRGILTF. The CDR3, as DNA: TGTGCCAGCAGTACGCGTGGCATCCTGACTTTC.

This clonotype was recorded at least ten times. The chain is built from TRBV5-4 and TRBJ2-6, with 7 nucleotides matching TRBD1. Unmatched junction bases numbered 2, after V lost 2 bases and J lost 3 bases. Germline CDR1 and CDR2: SGHNT and YYREEE (reference sequence). The CDR3 covers 15 residues. The DNA of the CDR3 is TGTGCCAGCAGCTTAAACAGGGGTGGGGCCAACGTCCTGACTTTC. Encoded protein: CASSLNRGGANVLTF.

With respect to this clonotype: Possible read error: a much larger clone is one base away. In DNA, the CDR3 is TGTGCCAGCAGTGAATGGAAGGGGGCGGGAGTTCAGCCCCAGCATTTT. Residues: CASSEWKGAGVQPQHF. The rearrangement uses TRBV6-1 and TRBJ1-5; 7 bases are a match to TRBD1. The CDR3 has 16 amino acids. Unmatched junction bases numbered 10, after V lost 2 bases and J lost 6 bases. The V gene's germline CDR1 is MNHNS and CDR2 SASEGT.

This chain links TRBV11-3 with TRBJ2-5, with TRBD1 identical over 10 bases. Germline CDR1 SGHNT, CDR2 YENEEA. The V segment lost 6 bases and the J segment 4 bases; nucleotides outside the gene matches: 5. There are 14 residues in the CDR3. The CDR3: CASSHGTGVETQYF. The CDR3 DNA reads as TGTGCCAGCAGTCACGGGACAGGGGTAGAGACCCAGTACTTC.

The table lists this clonotype with a few counts. V and J are TRBV7-9 and TRBJ2-3; D possibly uses TRBD1 or TRBD2 (5 bases each). The CDR3 length is 14 residues. Germline V gives CDR1 SEHNR, CDR2 FQNEAQ (reference sequence). V lost 5 bases, J lost 7 bases, and 16 bases lay in between. The CDR3 reads CASSPLTGTNTQYF. The DNA of the CDR3 is TGTGCCAGCAGCCCCCTAACCGGGACCAATACGCAGTATTTT.

Turning to this clonotype: At one of its ends the junction is not consistent with the germline gene, which may arise from a read error. The chain joins TRBV6-2 or TRBV6-3 to TRBJ1-5, with D possibly being TRBD1 (5 bases). There are 14 residues in the CDR3. Germline CDR1 and CDR2: MNHEY and SVGEGT. This chain's CDR3 is CGTDRQSSNRPQHF. The CDR3 region has the DNA TGTGGCACCGATCGACAGTCAAGCAATCGGCCCCAGCATTTT.

This clonotype was picked up many times. The J gene is TRBJ2-1, the V gene TRBV29-1; possible D gene TRBD2, 6 bases. The CDR3 extends over 15 amino acids. The V gene's germline CDR1 is SQVTM and CDR2 ANQGSEA. V was trimmed by 5 bases and J by 3 bases, leaving 17 bases between them. The chain's CDR3 is CSVTIGGSGYNEQFF. The CDR3 DNA reads TGCAGCGTTACCATCGGCGGTAGCGGCTACAATGAGCAGTTCTTC.

Notes on this clonotype: A read error may produce the germline difference seen at one junction end. The genes are TRBV6-5 and TRBJ2-1, with 8 bases matching TRBD2. The CDR3 totals 13 residues. The V gene's germline CDR1 is MNHEY and CDR2 SVGAGI. The CDR3 coding sequence is TGTGCCAGCTTGTTAAGCGGGAGCAATGGGCAGTTCTTC. It specifies CASLLSGSNGQFF.

This clonotype was recorded at least ten times. The V call is TRBV12-3 or TRBV12-4, the J call TRBJ2-5; D not certain. This CDR3 has 16 amino acids. Trimming removed 0 bases at V and 5 bases at J, with 16 bases between. CDR3 in DNA: TGTGCCAGCAGTTTAGCGGGGTCGGTCTCTGTGGAGACCCAGTACTTC. It codes for CASSLAGSVSVETQYF.

Turning to this clonotype: A junction end diverges from the germline sequence, so it may reflect a read error. The chain joins TRBV28 to TRBJ2-7; TRBD2 might be the D (7 bases). Germline V gene lookup returns CDR1 MDHEN and CDR2 SYDVKM. The CDR3 contains 14 residues. The CDR3 region has the DNA TGTGCCAGCAGTTTCGGGGGGCGGGGGAGGGAGCAGTATTTC. This encodes CASSFGGRGREQYF.

The V gene is TRBV5-1, the J gene TRBJ1-1; no definite D call. Trimming cost V 0 bases and J 1 base, with 7 bases left between them. Per the germline V gene, CDR1 is SGHRS and CDR2 is YFSETQ. The length of the CDR3 is 14 residues. CDR3: CASSLAGWNTEAFF. The CDR3 nucleotides read TGCGCCAGCAGCTTGGCCGGGTGGAACACTGAAGCTTTCTTT.

To note about this clonotype: Its ends do not fully match the called genes, so a read error is possible. This chain links TRBV19 with TRBJ1-5, with a tentative D call TRBD1 (5 bases). Germline lookup yields CDR1 LNHDA and CDR2 SQIVND (reference sequence). This CDR3 has 12 amino acids. CDR3 region: CASRRGNQPHHF. The CDR3, as DNA: TGTGCCAGTAGACGGGGGAATCAGCCCCATCATTTT.

This clonotype was observed many times. The chain uses TRBV4-1 and TRBJ1-5; D gene unclear. Trimming removed 0 bases at V and 5 bases at J, with 11 bases between. The CDR3 consists of 15 residues. The germline CDR1 and CDR2 sequences are MGHRA and YSYEKL. The CDR3 spells CASSQERATYQPQHF. The CDR3, as DNA: TGCGCCAGCAGCCAAGAGCGAGCCACTTATCAGCCCCAGCATTTT.

Details on this clonotype: Relative to the germline gene, one junction end is altered; a read error may explain this. V gene TRBV11-2 combines with J gene TRBJ2-3; D gene uncertain. This CDR3 contains 13 residues. Germline V gives CDR1 SGHAT, CDR2 FQNNGV. CDR3 coding DNA: TGTGCCAGCAGTTTAGTATGCGGAGATACGCAGTATTTT. Protein: CASSLVCGDTQYF.